The clone carrying this T cell receptor beta chain appeared many times. Its antigen is currently unknown. One entry per CDR3 protein results from TCRdb running MiXCR on the RT-PCR reads. The sample lists about half a million distinct CDR3 sequences; 6% to 9% were seen once. The sample is drawn from a study of response to subunit inactivated influenza vaccine. Study-wide results and limits: New T cells are recruited in small numbers by each seasonal influenza vaccination, according to the authors' suggestion.

This CDR3 is 11 amino acids long. The V end was cut by 4 bases, the J end by 6 bases, with 8 bases between. Germline V CDR1 and CDR2: SGHRS, YFSETQ. The source material was PBMCs from blood, sampled less than 30 months after vaccination. The origin of this receptor is a man aged 50 to 75 who received an inactivated influenza vaccine. This rearrangement joins TRBV5-1 to TRBJ2-7; no definite D call. The CDR3 DNA reads TGCGCCAGCAGCGTTCCCGGCGAGCAGTACTTC. Translation: CASSVPGEQYF.